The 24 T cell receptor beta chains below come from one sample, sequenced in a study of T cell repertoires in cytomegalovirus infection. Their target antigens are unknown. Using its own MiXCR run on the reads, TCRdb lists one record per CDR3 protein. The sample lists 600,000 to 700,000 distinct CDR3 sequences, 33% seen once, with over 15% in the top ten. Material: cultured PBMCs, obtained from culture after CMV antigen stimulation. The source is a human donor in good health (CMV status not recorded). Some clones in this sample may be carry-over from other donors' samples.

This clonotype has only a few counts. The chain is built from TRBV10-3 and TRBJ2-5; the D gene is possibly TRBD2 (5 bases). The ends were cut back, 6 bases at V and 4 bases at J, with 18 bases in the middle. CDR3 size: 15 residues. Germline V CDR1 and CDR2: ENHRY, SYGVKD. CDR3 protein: CAISLSQKGRETQYF. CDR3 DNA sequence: TGTGCCATCAGCCTTTCCCAAAAAGGGAGAGAGACCCAGTACTTC.

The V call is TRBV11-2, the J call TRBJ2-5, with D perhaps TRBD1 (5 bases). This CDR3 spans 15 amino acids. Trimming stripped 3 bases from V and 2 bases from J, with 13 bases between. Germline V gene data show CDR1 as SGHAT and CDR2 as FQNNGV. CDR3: CASSFGRGSQETQYF. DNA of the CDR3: TGTGCCAGCAGCTTTGGTAGGGGCTCACAAGAGACCCAGTACTTC.

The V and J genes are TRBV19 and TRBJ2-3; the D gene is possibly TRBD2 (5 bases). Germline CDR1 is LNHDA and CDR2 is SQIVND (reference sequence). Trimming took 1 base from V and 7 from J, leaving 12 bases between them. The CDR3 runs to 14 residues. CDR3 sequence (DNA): TGTGCCAGTAGTATAGGTGGGAGTTCGAATACGCAGTATTTT. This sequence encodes CASSIGGSSNTQYF.

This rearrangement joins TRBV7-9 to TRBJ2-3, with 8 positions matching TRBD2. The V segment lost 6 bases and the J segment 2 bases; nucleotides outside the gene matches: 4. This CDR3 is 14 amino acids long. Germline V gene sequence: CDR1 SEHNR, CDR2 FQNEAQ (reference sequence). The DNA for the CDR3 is TGTGCCAGCAGTCCGACTAGCGACACAGATACGCAGTATTTT. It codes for CASSPTSDTDTQYF. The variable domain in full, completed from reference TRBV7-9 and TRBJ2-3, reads DTGVSQNPRHKITKRGQNVTFRCDPISEHNRLYWYRQTLGQGPEFLTYFQNEAQLEKSRLLSDRFSAERPKGSFSTLEIQRTEQGDSAMYLCASSPTSDTDTQYFGPGTRLTVL.

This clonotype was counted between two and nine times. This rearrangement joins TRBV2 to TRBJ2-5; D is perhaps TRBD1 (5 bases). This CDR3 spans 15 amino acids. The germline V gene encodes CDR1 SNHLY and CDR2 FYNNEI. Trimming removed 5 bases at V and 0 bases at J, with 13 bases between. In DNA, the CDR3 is TGTGCCAGCAGTCTACAGGCCTCTTACCAAGAGACCCAGTACTTC. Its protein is CASSLQASYQETQYF.

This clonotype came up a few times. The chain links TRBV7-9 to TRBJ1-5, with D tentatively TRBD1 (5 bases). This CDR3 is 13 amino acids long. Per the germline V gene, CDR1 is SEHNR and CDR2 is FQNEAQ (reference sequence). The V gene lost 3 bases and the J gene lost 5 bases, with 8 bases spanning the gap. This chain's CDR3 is CASSLRDDQPQHF. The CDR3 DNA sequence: TGTGCCAGCAGCTTGAGGGACGATCAGCCCCAGCATTTT.

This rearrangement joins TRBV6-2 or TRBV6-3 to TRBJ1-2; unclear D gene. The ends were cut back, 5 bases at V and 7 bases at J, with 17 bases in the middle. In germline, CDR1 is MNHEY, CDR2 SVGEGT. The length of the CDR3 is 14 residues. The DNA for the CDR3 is TGTGCCAGCAGTCCTTATCGTACCAGGAGTGGCTACACCTTC. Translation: CASSPYRTRSGYTF.

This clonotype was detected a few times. The chain's CDR3 is CASSPDFPAYEQYF. The CDR3 DNA sequence: TGTGCCAGCAGCCCAGACTTCCCAGCCTACGAGCAGTACTTC. This chain joins TRBV7-2 and TRBJ2-7; D remains ambiguous. The V gene's germline CDR1 is SGHTA and CDR2 FQGNSA. This CDR3 has 14 residues. Deletions cut 5 bases from V and 2 bases from J, with 13 bases between. Full variable domain (rest looked up from reference TRBV7-2 and TRBJ2-7): GAGVSQSPSNKVTEKGKDVELRCDPISGHTALYWYRQSLGQGLEFLIYFQGNSAPDKSGLPSDRFSAERTGGSVSTLTIQRTQQEDSAVYLCASSPDFPAYEQYFGPGTRLTVT.

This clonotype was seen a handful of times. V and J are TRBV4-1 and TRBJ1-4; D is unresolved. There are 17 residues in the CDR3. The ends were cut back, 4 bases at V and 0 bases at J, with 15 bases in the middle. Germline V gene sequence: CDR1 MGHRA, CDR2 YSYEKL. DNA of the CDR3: TGCGCCAGCAGCCGGGATCGAAAAAGCGCAACTAATGAAAAACTGTTTTTT. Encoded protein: CASSRDRKSATNEKLFF.

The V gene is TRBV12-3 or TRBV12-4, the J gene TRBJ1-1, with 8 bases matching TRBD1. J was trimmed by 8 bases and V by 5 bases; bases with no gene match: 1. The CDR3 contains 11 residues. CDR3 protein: CASSNRGEAFF. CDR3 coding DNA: TGTGCCAGCAGTAACAGGGGGGAAGCTTTCTTT.

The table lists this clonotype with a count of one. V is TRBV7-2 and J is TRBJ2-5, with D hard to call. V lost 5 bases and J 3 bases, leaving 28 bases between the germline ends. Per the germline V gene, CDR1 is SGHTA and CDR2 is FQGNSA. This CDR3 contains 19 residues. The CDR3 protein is CASSHCGRSSSGPKETQYF. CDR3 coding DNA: TGTGCCAGCAGCCATTGTGGCAGGAGCTCTTCGGGCCCTAAAGAGACCCAGTACTTC.

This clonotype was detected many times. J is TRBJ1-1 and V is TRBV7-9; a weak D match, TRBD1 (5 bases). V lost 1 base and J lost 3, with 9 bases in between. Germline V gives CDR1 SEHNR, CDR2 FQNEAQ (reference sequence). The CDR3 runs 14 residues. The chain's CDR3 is CASSLGWGDTEAFF. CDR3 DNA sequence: TGTGCCAGCAGCTTAGGCTGGGGGGACACTGAAGCTTTCTTT.

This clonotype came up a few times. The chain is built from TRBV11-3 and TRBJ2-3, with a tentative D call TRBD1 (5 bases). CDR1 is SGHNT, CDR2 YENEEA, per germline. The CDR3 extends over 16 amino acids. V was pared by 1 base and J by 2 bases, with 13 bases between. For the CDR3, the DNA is TGTGCCAGCAGCTTAGCAGGGCAAACCTTCACAGATACGCAGTATTTT. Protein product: CASSLAGQTFTDTQYF.

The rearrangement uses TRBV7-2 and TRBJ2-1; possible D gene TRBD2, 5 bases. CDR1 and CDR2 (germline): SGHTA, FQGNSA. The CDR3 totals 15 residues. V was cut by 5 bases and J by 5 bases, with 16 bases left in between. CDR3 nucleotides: TGTGCCAGCAGCGCCGACCCCTACGGGAACAATGAGCAGTTCTTC. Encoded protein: CASSADPYGNNEQFF.

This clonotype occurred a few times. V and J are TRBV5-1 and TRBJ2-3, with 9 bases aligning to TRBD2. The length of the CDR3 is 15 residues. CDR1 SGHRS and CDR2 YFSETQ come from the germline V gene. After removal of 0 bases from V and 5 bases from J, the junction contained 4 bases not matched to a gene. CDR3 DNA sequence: TGCGCCAGCAGCTTGGAGCTAGCGGGGAGAGATACGCAGTATTTT. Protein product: CASSLELAGRDTQYF.

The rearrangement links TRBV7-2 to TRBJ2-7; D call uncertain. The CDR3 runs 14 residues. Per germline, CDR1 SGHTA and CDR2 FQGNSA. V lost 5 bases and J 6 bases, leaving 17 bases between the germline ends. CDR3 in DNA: TGTGCCAGCAGCCCCCTCCTCATGGTAGCCGAGCAGTACTTC. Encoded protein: CASSPLLMVAEQYF.

CDR3: CASSATIVTDTQYF. As DNA, the CDR3 is TGTGCCAGCAGCGCGACTATAGTCACAGATACGCAGTATTTT. The genes are TRBV7-2 and TRBJ2-3; weak D call: TRBD2 (5 bases). This CDR3 comprises 14 residues. V shed 5 bases and J shed 2 bases, with 11 bases lying between them. Per germline, CDR1 SGHTA and CDR2 FQGNSA.

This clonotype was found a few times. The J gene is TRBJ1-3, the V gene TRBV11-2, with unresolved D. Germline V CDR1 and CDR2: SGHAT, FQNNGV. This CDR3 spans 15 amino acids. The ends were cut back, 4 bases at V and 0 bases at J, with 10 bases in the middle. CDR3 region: CASSSSGYSGNTIYF. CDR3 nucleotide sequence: TGTGCCAGCAGCTCGAGCGGATACTCTGGAAACACCATATATTTT. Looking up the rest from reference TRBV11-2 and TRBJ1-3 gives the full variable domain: EAGVAQSPRYKIIEKRQSVAFWCNPISGHATLYWYQQILGQGPKLLIQFQNNGVVDDSQLPKDRFSAERLKGVDSTLKIQPAKLEDSAVYLCASSSSGYSGNTIYFGEGSWLTVV.

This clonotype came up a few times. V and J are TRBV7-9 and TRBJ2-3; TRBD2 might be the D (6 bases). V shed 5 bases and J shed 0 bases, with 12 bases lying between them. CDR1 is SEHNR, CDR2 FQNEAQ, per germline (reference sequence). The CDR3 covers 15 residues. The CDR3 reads CASSPMGGSTDTQYF. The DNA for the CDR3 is TGTGCCAGCAGCCCCATGGGGGGAAGCACAGATACGCAGTATTTT.

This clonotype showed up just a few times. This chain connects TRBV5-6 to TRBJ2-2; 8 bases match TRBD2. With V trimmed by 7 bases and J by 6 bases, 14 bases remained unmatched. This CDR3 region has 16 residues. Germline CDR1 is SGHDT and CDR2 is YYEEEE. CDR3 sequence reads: CASSGGSGGASGELFF. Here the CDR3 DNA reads TGTGCCAGCTCTGGAGGGAGCGGGGGTGCGTCCGGGGAGCTGTTTTTT. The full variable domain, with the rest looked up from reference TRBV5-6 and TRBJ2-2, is DAGVTQSPTHLIKTRGQQVTLRCSPKSGHDTVSWYQQALGQGPQFIFQYYEEEERQRGNFPDRFSGHQFPNYSSELNVNALLLGDSALYLCASSGGSGGASGELFFGEGSRLTVL.

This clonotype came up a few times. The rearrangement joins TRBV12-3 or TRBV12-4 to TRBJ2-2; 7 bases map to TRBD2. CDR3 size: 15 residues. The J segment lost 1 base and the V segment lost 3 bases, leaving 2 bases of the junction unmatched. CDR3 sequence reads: CASSLLAVNTGELFF. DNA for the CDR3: TGTGCCAGCAGTTTGCTAGCGGTGAACACCGGGGAGCTGTTTTTT.

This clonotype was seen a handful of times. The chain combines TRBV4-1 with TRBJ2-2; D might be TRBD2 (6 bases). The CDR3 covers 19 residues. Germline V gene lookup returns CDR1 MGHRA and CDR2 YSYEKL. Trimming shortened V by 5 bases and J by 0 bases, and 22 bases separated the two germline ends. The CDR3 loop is CASSSTQALAQANTGELFF. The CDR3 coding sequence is TGCGCCAGCAGCTCGACCCAGGCGCTAGCGCAAGCGAACACCGGGGAGCTGTTTTTT.

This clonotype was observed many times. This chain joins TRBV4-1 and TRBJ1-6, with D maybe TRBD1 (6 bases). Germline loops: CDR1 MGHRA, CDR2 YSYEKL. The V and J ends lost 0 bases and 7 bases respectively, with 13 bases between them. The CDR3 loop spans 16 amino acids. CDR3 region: CASSQDLPGANSPLHF. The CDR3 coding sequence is TGCGCCAGCAGCCAAGATCTTCCGGGGGCGAATTCACCCCTCCACTTT.

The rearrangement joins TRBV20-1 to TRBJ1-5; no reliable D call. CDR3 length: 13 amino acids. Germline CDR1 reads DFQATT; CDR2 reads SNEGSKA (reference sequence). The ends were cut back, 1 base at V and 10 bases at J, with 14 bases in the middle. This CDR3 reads CSARGYGPVPQHF. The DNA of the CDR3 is TGCAGTGCTAGAGGTTACGGGCCGGTTCCCCAGCATTTT.